This T cell receptor (beta chain) was captured by sequencing in a study of T-cell memory formation after mild COVID-19. Study at large: There were largely donor-specific TCR clusters. Study-wide points: Clones that contracted from day 15 to 85 had balanced CD4/CD8; later expanders were CD4+ biased.

Trimming at V came to 3 bases and at J to 8 bases, leaving 10 bases not matched to a gene. Per germline, CDR1 SGHKS and CDR2 YYEKEE (reference sequence). The length of the CDR3 is 15 residues. On this clonotype: Its antigen is still unknown.

TCRdb passed the 5' RACE reads through MiXCR, listing each CDR3 protein once. The sample carries about 400,000 distinct CDR3 sequences, 13% to 15% recorded once. J is TRBJ2-1 and V is TRBV5-5; 8 nucleotides line up with TRBD1. The sequence was obtained from a man in his late teens or twenties who had mild COVID-19 (a few samples of this study predate the infection). Cell type and time point are not known. Sequencing was carried out using PBMCs or a T cell subset sorted from them (not recorded which). The CDR3 sequence is CASSSTGGPWDEQFF. DNA for the CDR3: TGTGCCAGCAGCTCCACAGGGGGGCCCTGGGATGAGCAGTTCTTC.